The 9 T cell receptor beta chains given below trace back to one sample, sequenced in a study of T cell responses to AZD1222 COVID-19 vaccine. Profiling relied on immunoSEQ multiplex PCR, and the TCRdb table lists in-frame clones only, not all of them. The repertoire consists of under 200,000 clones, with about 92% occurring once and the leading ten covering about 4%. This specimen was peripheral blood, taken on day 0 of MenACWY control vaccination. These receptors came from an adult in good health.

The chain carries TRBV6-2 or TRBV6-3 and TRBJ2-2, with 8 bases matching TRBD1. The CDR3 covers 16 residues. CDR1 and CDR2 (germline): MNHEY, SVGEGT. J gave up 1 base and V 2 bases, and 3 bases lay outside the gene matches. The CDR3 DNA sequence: TGTGCCAGCAGTTACGATGGGACAGGGAACACCGGGGAGCTGTTTTTT. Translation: CASSYDGTGNTGELFF.

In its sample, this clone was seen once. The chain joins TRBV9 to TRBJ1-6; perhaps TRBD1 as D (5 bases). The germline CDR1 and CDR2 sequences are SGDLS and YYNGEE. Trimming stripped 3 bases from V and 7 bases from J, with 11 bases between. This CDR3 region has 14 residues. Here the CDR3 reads CASSALTVNSPLHF. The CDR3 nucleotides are TGTGCCAGCAGCGCTCTGACAGTAAATTCACCCCTCCACTTT.

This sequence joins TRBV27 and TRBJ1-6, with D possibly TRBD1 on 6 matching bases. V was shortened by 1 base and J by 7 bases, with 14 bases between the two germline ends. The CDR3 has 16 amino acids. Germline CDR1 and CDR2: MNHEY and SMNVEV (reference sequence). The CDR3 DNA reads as TGTGCCAGCAGTTTATACCCTGACGACAGGAATTCACCCCTCCACTTT. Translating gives CASSLYPDDRNSPLHF.

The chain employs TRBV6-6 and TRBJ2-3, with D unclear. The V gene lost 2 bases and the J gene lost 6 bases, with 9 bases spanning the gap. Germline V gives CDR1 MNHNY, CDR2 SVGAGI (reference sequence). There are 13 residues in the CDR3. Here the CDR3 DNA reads TGTGCCAGCAGTTACCCGGACGGGGATACGCAGTATTTT. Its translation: CASSYPDGDTQYF.

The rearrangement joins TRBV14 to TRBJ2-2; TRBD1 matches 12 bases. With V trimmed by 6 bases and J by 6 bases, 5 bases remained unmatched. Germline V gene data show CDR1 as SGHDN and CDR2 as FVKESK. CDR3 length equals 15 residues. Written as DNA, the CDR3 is TGTGCCAGCAGACCGGGACAGGGGGCGCCCGGGGAGCTGTTTTTT. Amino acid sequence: CASRPGQGAPGELFF.

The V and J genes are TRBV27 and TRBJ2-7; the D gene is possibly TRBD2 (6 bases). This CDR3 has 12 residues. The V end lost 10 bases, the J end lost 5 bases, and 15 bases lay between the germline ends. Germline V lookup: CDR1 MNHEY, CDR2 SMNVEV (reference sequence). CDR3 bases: TGTGCCACCTCAGGGCTAGCGAACGAGCAGTACTTC. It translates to CATSGLANEQYF.

The DNA of the CDR3 is TGTGCTAGTGGTTTCGGAGAAAGATACAATGAGCAGTTCTTC. The encoded protein is CASGFGERYNEQFF. The chain employs TRBV12-5 and TRBJ2-1; D gene ambiguous. The CDR3 spans 14 residues. CDR1 and CDR2 (germline): LGHNT, FRNRAP. V was pared by 3 bases and J by 4 bases, with 10 bases between.

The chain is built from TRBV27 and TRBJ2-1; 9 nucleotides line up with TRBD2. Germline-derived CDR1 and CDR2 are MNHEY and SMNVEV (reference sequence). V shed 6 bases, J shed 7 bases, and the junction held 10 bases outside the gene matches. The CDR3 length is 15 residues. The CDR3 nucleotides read TGTGCCAGCAGCCGGGGGGCGGGAGGGCCTAATGAGCAGTTCTTC. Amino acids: CASSRGAGGPNEQFF.

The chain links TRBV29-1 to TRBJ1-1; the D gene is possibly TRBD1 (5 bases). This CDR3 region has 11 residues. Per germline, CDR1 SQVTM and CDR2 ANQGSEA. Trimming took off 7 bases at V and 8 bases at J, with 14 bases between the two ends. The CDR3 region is CSATSGYEAFF. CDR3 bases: TGCAGCGCTACTTCAGGGTACGAAGCTTTCTTT.